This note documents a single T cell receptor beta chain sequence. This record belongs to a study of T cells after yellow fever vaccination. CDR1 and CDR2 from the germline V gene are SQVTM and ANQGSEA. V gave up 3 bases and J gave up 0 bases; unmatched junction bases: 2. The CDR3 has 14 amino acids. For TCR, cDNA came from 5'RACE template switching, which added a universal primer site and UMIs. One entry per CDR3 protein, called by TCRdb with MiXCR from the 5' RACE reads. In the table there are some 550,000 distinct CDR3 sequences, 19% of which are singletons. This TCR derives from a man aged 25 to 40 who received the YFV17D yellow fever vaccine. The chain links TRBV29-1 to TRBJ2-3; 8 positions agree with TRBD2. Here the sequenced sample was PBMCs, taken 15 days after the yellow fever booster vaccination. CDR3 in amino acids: CSVEGGRSTDTQYF. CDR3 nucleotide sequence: TGCAGCGTTGAGGGCGGGAGGAGCACAGATACGCAGTATTTT.